The TCR beta chain described here comes from a study of cytomegalovirus exposure and HLA in healthy donors. Losses at the gene ends were 1 base for V and 5 bases for J; bases not matched to a gene: 4. The germline gives CDR1 SGHDT, CDR2 YYEEEE. The CDR3 is 14 amino acids. With respect to this clone: The antigen is undetermined.

Findings of the study overall: Fewer N-insertions than the roughly 670-donor mean were reportedly shown by an Asian-associated ancestry cluster in a later analysis. Using the classifier, cytomegalovirus status was reportedly diagnosed with high specificity and sensitivity.

Donors consisted of healthy bone marrow donors. The PCR ran on 60 Vbeta and 13 Jbeta primers. TCRdb's table, derived via immunoSEQ multiplex PCR, lists solely in-frame clones and lacks some. The repertoire table contains some 70,000 clones. Material: PBMCs. The chain employs TRBV5-6 and TRBJ2-5; 8 positions match TRBD2. This receptor was identified in a boy aged 10-17 years in good health and CMV-seronegative. The CDR3 nucleotides read TGTGCCAGCAGCTTGACCGGGGGGGCGGAGACCCAGTACTTC. It translates to CASSLTGGAETQYF.